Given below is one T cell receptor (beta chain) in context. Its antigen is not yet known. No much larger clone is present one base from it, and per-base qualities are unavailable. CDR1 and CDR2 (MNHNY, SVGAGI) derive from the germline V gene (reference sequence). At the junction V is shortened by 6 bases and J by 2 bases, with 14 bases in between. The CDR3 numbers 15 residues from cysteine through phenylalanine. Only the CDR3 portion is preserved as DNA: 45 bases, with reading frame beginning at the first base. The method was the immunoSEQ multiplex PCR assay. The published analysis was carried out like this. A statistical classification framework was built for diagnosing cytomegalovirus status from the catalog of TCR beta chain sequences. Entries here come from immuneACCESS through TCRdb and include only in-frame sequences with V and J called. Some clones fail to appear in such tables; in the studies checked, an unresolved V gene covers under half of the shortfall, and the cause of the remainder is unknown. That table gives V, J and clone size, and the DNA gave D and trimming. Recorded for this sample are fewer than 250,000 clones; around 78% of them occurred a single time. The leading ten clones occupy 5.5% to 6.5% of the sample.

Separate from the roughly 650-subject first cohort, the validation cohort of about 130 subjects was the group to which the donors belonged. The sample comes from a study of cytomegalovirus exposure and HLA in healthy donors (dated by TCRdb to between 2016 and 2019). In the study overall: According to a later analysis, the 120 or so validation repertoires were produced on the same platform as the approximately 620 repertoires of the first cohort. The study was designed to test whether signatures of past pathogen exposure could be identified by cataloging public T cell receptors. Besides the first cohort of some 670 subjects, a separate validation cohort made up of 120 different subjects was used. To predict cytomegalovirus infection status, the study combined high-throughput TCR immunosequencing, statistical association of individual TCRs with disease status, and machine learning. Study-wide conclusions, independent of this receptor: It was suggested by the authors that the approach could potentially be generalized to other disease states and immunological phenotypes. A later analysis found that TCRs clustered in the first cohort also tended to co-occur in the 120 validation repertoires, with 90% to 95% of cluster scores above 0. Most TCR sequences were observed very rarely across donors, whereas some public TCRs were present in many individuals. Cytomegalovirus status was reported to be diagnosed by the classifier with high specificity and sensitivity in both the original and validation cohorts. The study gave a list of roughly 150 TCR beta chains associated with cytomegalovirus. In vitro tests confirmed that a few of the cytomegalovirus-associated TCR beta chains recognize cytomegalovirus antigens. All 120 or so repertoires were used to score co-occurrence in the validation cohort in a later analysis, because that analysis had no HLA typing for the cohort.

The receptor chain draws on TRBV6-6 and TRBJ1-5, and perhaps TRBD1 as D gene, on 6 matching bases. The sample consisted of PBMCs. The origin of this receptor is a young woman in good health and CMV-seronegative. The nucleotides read TGTGCCAGCAGAGGGGGGAGGGACCGCAATCAGCCCCAGCATTTT. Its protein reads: CASRGGRDRNQPQHF.